The 27 T cell receptor beta chains given below trace back to one sample, sequenced in a study of T cell repertoires in cytomegalovirus infection. The antigens these receptors bind are not known. TCRdb called the reads again in MiXCR, with one record for every CDR3 protein. The profile shows about 150,000 distinct CDR3 sequences, roughly 32% of them singletons. The sequences come from CD8+ T cells from cultured PBMCs, collected from culture after CMV antigen stimulation. These receptors were collected from a human donor in good health (CMV status not recorded). Some clones in this sample may be carry-over from other donors' samples.

This clonotype has more than one count but fewer than ten. This chain uses TRBV20-1 with TRBJ2-1; 9 nucleotides line up with TRBD1. The CDR3 runs to 14 residues. Trimming cost V 4 bases and J 6 bases; bases outside gene matches: 7. Germline V lookup: CDR1 DFQATT, CDR2 SNEGSKA (reference sequence). CDR3 sequence reads: CSATGTGTSNEQFF. The CDR3, as DNA: TGCAGTGCTACCGGGACAGGGACATCCAATGAGCAGTTCTTC.

This clonotype was seen a handful of times. The rearrangement uses TRBV7-6 and TRBJ2-7; TRBD1 aligns across 7 bases. CDR1 and CDR2 from the germline V gene are SGHVS and FNYEAQ. The CDR3 sequence is 14 residues long. V lost 2 bases to trimming and J lost 3 bases; unmatched junction nucleotides: 4. CDR3 in amino acids: CASSLTGTDYEQYF. The CDR3 region has the DNA TGTGCCAGCAGCTTAACCGGGACAGACTACGAGCAGTACTTC.

This clonotype was counted only a few times. This chain joins TRBV4-2 and TRBJ1-1, with a possible D match to TRBD1 (5 bases). The CDR3 extends over 16 amino acids. Germline V lookup: CDR1 LGHNA, CDR2 YNFKEQ. Trimming took off 1 base at V and 0 bases at J, with 12 bases between the two ends. The CDR3 nucleotides read TGTGCCAGCAGCCAAGGCGACAGTGATATGAACACTGAAGCTTTCTTT. Protein: CASSQGDSDMNTEAFF.

The J gene is TRBJ2-3, the V gene TRBV19; TRBD1 might be the D (5 bases). The CDR3 sequence is 14 residues long. CDR1 and CDR2 from the germline V gene are LNHDA and SQIVND (reference sequence). V was trimmed by 5 bases and J by 2 bases, leaving 11 bases between them. The CDR3 DNA sequence: TGTGCCAGTAGTGCGGACACTTACACAGATACGCAGTATTTT. It codes for CASSADTYTDTQYF.

This clonotype was recorded a few times. The DNA of the CDR3 is TGCAGCGTTGAAGGGGAGGGGGGGACCTACAATGAGCAGTTCTTC. Encoded protein: CSVEGEGGTYNEQFF. The genes are TRBV29-1 and TRBJ2-1; D perhaps matches TRBD2 (7 bases). The V end lost 1 base, the J end lost 2 bases, and 12 bases lay between the germline ends. The germline CDR1 and CDR2 sequences are SQVTM and ANQGSEA. CDR3 size: 15 residues.

The sample holds many counts of this clonotype. The J gene is TRBJ2-3, the V gene TRBV7-6, with TRBD2 matching 13 bases. The CDR3 is made up of 17 amino acids. V lost 5 bases, J lost 0 bases, and 5 bases stayed unmatched. Looked up from germline, CDR1 is SGHVS and CDR2 is FNYEAQ. The CDR3 nucleotides read TGTGCCAGCAGCCCGGGACTAGCGGGAAAAAGCACAGATACGCAGTATTTT. Protein product: CASSPGLAGKSTDTQYF. The full variable domain, with the rest looked up from reference TRBV7-6 and TRBJ2-3, is GAGVSQSPRYKVTKRGQDVALRCDPISGHVSLYWYRQALGQGPEFLTYFNYEAQQDKSGLPNDRFSAERPEGSISTLTIQRTEQRDSAMYRCASSPGLAGKSTDTQYFGPGTRLTVL.

CDR3 region: CASSIPGTYNEQFF. CDR3 coding DNA: TGTGCCAGTAGTATCCCCGGGACCTACAATGAGCAGTTCTTC. The gene calls are TRBV19 and TRBJ2-1; a possible D gene is TRBD2 (5 bases). The CDR3 is 14 amino acids. V was cut by 3 bases and J by 2 bases, with 8 bases left in between. Germline V CDR1 and CDR2: LNHDA, SQIVND (reference sequence). Together with reference TRBV19 and TRBJ2-1, the CDR3 gives the full variable domain: DGGITQSPKYLFRKEGQNVTLSCEQNLNHDAMYWYRQDPGQGLRLIYYSQIVNDFQKGDIAEGYSVSREKKESFPLTVTSAQKNPTAFYLCASSIPGTYNEQFFGPGTRLTVL.

The chain recombines TRBV6-1 with TRBJ2-7; TRBD1 aligns across 8 bases. This CDR3 has 15 amino acids. The germline CDR1 and CDR2 sequences are MNHNS and SASEGT. Trimming cost V 5 bases and J 2 bases; bases outside gene matches: 8. The CDR3 sequence is CASSPTRTGTYEQYF. The DNA for the CDR3 is TGTGCCAGCAGTCCAACCAGGACAGGGACCTACGAGCAGTACTTC.

The V call is TRBV7-6, the J call TRBJ2-7; 11 nucleotides line up with TRBD2. Germline trimming cut 6 bases from V and 1 base from J; bases unmatched to any gene: 8. The CDR3 is 16 amino acids. Germline values: CDR1 SGHVS, CDR2 FNYEAQ. CDR3: CASSFAGTSGSYEQYF. The DNA for the CDR3 is TGTGCCAGCAGTTTCGCCGGGACTAGCGGATCCTACGAGCAGTACTTC. The whole variable domain, filled in from reference TRBV7-6 and TRBJ2-7, reads GAGVSQSPRYKVTKRGQDVALRCDPISGHVSLYWYRQALGQGPEFLTYFNYEAQQDKSGLPNDRFSAERPEGSISTLTIQRTEQRDSAMYRCASSFAGTSGSYEQYFGPGTRLTVT.

This clonotype has more than one count but fewer than ten. The rearrangement uses TRBV6-2 or TRBV6-3 and TRBJ2-2; D uncertain. CDR1 MNHEY and CDR2 SVGEGT come from the germline V gene. The CDR3 spans 16 residues. Trimming removed 2 bases at V and 1 base at J, with 11 bases between. Here the CDR3 DNA reads TGTGCCAGCAGTTACATACACATAATGAACACCGGGGAGCTGTTTTTT. This encodes CASSYIHIMNTGELFF.

This clonotype was picked up many times. This chain links TRBV29-1 with TRBJ2-3, with TRBD2 matching over 13 bases. The CDR3 contains 15 residues. The trim removed 6 bases at V and 6 bases at J, leaving 9 bases unmatched. From germline, CDR1 is SQVTM and CDR2 ANQGSEA. CDR3 nucleotides: TGCAGCGTGATAGGACTAGCGGGGGAGCAGGATACGCAGTATTTT. Its translation: CSVIGLAGEQDTQYF.

The J gene is TRBJ2-2, the V gene TRBV9, with D uncertain. Germline V gene sequence: CDR1 SGDLS, CDR2 YYNGEE. CDR3 length: 12 amino acids. Trimming took off 6 bases at V and 2 bases at J, with 5 bases between the two ends. DNA for the CDR3: TGTGCCAGCACCGATAACACCGGGGAGCTGTTTTTT. As protein: CASTDNTGELFF.

This rearrangement joins TRBV15 to TRBJ1-2, with a possible D match to TRBD1 (6 bases). Between the trimmed V and J ends, which lost 5 bases and 7 bases, there was a span of 20 bases. CDR3 size: 15 residues. Germline-derived CDR1 and CDR2 are LNHNV and YYDKDF (reference sequence). The CDR3 region has the DNA TGTGCCACCAGCCTAGAATGGGGGGCAGGGTCTGGCTACACCTTC. This codes for CATSLEWGAGSGYTF.

Ten or more counts support this clonotype. V usage is TRBV2 and J usage is TRBJ2-6, with D maybe TRBD2 (6 bases). The germline V gene encodes CDR1 SNHLY and CDR2 FYNNEI. This CDR3 contains 18 residues. Deletions cut 6 bases from V and 4 bases from J, with 22 bases between. The CDR3 reads CASRPGLGGNWGANVLTF. CDR3 bases: TGTGCCAGCAGGCCGGGACTCGGTGGGAACTGGGGGGCCAACGTCCTGACTTTC.

V and J are TRBV20-1 and TRBJ2-7, with 11 positions matching TRBD2. Germline CDR1 is DFQATT and CDR2 is SNEGSKA (reference sequence). J gave up 1 base and V 5 bases, and 10 bases lay outside the gene matches. CDR3 length: 16 residues. CDR3 bases: TGCAGTGCTTATGATCCGGGACTAGCGGAATCCTACGAGCAGTACTTC. Translating it yields CSAYDPGLAESYEQYF.

At least ten counts were recorded for this clonotype. V usage is TRBV12-5 and J usage is TRBJ1-5; 7 bases match TRBD1. The CDR3 covers 12 residues. J gave up 6 bases and V 6 bases, and 2 bases lay outside the gene matches. CDR1 is LGHNT, CDR2 FRNRAP, per germline. The CDR3 sequence: CASGQGGQPQHF. The DNA for the CDR3 is TGTGCTAGTGGCCAGGGGGGTCAGCCCCAGCATTTT.

The rearrangement joins TRBV15 to TRBJ2-7; D may be TRBD1 or TRBD2 (5 bases each). The CDR3 has 14 amino acids. Looked up from germline, CDR1 is LNHNV and CDR2 is YYDKDF (reference sequence). V lost 5 bases and J 6 bases, leaving 17 bases between the germline ends. The CDR3 region is CATSRGPWGIEQYF. CDR3 in DNA: TGTGCCACCAGCCGGGGCCCTTGGGGCATCGAGCAGTACTTC.

Notes on this clonotype: A single base separates this from a much larger clone, so it may be a read error. The V gene is TRBV6-2 or TRBV6-3, the J gene TRBJ2-5; no definite D call. Germline CDR1 and CDR2: MNHEY and SVGEGT. CDR3 length: 11 amino acids. CDR3 nucleotides: TGTGCCAGCGGTTACGGAGAGACCCAGTACTTC. Translated, it gives CASGYGETQYF.

CDR3 in amino acids: CATSDPGTVNEKLFF. DNA of the CDR3: TGTGCCACCAGTGATCCCGGGACAGTTAATGAAAAACTGTTTTTT. The chain employs TRBV24-1 and TRBJ1-4, with TRBD1 matching over 7 bases. CDR3 length: 15 amino acids. Unmatched junction bases numbered 4, after V lost 3 bases and J lost 4 bases. CDR1 KGHDR and CDR2 SFDVKD come from the germline V gene.

The V gene is TRBV9, the J gene TRBJ2-1, with 13 bases fitting TRBD2. The CDR3 covers 16 residues. Germline CDR1 and CDR2: SGDLS and YYNGEE. V shed 4 bases and J 7 bases; nucleotides not matched to a gene: 8. The CDR3 DNA sequence: TGTGCCAGCAGCCCTACTAGCGGGGGGGCCGGGAATGAGCAGTTCTTC. Encoded protein: CASSPTSGGAGNEQFF.

This clonotype was observed a few times. This chain joins TRBV4-3 and TRBJ1-5; the D gene is possibly TRBD1 (5 bases). Trimming took 4 bases from V and 7 from J, leaving 17 bases between them. Germline assignment: CDR1 LGHNA and CDR2 YSLEER. This CDR3 is built from 15 residues. The CDR3 is CASSPTPQGFQPQHF. The CDR3 bases are TGCGCCAGCAGCCCAACTCCTCAGGGCTTCCAGCCCCAGCATTTT.

There are a few counts of this clonotype. The chain employs TRBV12-3 or TRBV12-4 and TRBJ2-1; D might be TRBD1 (6 bases). V gave up 7 bases and J gave up 0 bases, with 19 bases separating them. This CDR3 spans 17 amino acids. The CDR3 DNA sequence: TGTGCCAGCACCCAGAAGGGGGTCTCTAGCTCCTACAATGAGCAGTTCTTC. This sequence encodes CASTQKGVSSSYNEQFF.

This chain links TRBV19 with TRBJ2-1, with D possibly TRBD2 on 6 matching bases. The V end was cut by 2 bases, the J end by 4 bases, with 12 bases between. The germline gives CDR1 LNHDA, CDR2 SQIVND (reference sequence). CDR3 length: 15 residues. Here the CDR3 DNA reads TGTGCCAGTAGTATAATGCGGGGCGATTACAATGAGCAGTTCTTC. It codes for CASSIMRGDYNEQFF.

This clonotype was counted ten times or more. The chain couples TRBV7-2 to TRBJ2-3, with 8 bases aligning to TRBD2. The V gene end was trimmed by 4 bases and the J gene end by 3 bases; junction bases not matched to a gene: 3. The CDR3 loop spans 14 amino acids. Germline CDR1 is SGHTA and CDR2 is FQGNSA. The CDR3 region has the DNA TGTGCCAGCAGCTCAGGGACTAGTACAGATACGCAGTATTTT. This gives the protein CASSSGTSTDTQYF.

This clonotype was recorded a few times. The rearrangement joins TRBV7-6 to TRBJ2-7; the match to TRBD1 covers 7 bases. V dropped 0 bases and J dropped 3; count of bases not matched to a gene: 5. Germline CDR1 and CDR2: SGHVS and FNYEAQ. This CDR3 has 15 amino acids. In nucleotides, the CDR3 is TGTGCCAGCAGCTTAGCCGGGACAGCTTACTACGAGCAGTACTTC. It is translated as CASSLAGTAYYEQYF.

This clonotype was detected a few times. The chain links TRBV5-4 to TRBJ2-1; 12 bases line up with TRBD1. V lost 1 base to trimming and J lost 16 bases; unmatched junction nucleotides: 15. Germline V gene sequence: CDR1 SGHNT, CDR2 YYREEE (reference sequence). The CDR3 is 16 amino acids. CDR3 sequence reads: CASSLTGQGALHRRFF. CDR3 nucleotides: TGTGCCAGCAGCTTGACGGGACAGGGGGCTTTACATCGAAGATTCTTC.

The rearrangement joins TRBV3-1 to TRBJ2-7, with D maybe TRBD1 (5 bases). The V and J ends lost 4 bases and 0 bases respectively, with 7 bases between them. This CDR3 comprises 13 residues. Per the germline V gene, CDR1 is LGHDT and CDR2 is YNNKEL (reference sequence). The CDR3 coding sequence is TGTGCCAGCAGCCGGACATTCTCCTACGAGCAGTACTTC. Translation: CASSRTFSYEQYF.